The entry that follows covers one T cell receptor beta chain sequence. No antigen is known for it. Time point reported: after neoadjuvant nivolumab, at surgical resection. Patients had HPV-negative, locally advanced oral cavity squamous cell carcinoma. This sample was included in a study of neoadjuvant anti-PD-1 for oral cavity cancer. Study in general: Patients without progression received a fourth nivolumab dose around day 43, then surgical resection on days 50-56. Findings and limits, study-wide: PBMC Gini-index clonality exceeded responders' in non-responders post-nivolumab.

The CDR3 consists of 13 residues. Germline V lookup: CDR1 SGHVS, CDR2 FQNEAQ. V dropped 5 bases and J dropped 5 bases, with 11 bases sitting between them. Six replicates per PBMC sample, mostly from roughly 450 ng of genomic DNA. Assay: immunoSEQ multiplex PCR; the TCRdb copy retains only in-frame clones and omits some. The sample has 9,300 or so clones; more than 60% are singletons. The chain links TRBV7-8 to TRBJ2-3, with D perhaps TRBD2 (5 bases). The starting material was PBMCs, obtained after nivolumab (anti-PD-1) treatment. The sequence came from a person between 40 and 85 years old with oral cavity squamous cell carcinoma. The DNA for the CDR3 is TGTGCCAGCAGCCGACCACGGGAAGATACGCAGTATTTT. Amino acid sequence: CASSRPREDTQYF. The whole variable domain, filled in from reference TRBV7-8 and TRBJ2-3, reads GAGVSQSPRYKVAKRGQDVALRCDPISGHVSLFWYQQALGQGPEFLTYFQNEAQLDKSGLPSDRFFAERPEGSVSTLKIQRTQQEDSAVYLCASSRPREDTQYFGPGTRLTVL.